This is a list of T cell receptor beta chains from one sample in a study of blood T cell repertoires in COVID-19. Some clones are missing from TCRdb's copy, which holds only in-frame ones; the method was immunoSEQ multiplex PCR. The sample has around 310,000 clones; 90% are singletons. The sequenced sample consisted of peripheral blood. The receptors originated from a woman aged 25 to 39 with COVID-19, enrolled during active disease. Both conserved end residues are part of each CDR3. The D gene is left open where the match is weak. Expanded clones are given a class, and other clones once, few, many or no size at all.

j_call: TRBJ1-3
v_call: TRBV11-2
d_call: -
clone_size: once
cdr3_aa: CASSLKVPEGGNTIYF
cdr3_nt: TGTGCCAGCAGCCTCAAGGTCCCGGAGGGTGGAAACACCATATATTTT

j_call: TRBJ2-1
v_call: TRBV3-1/TRBV3-2
d_call: TRBD2
clone_size: -
cdr3_aa: CASSQGLAGDLSSYNEQFF
cdr3_nt: TGTGCCAGCAGCCAGGGACTAGCGGGAGACCTTAGCTCCTACAATGAGCAGTTCTTC

j_call: TRBJ1-1
v_call: TRBV28
d_call: TRBD1
clone_size: -
cdr3_aa: CASSQTGTAYTEAFF
cdr3_nt: TGTGCCAGCAGTCAAACCGGGACAGCCTACACTGAAGCTTTCTTT

j_call: TRBJ2-1
v_call: TRBV9
d_call: TRBD2
clone_size: -
cdr3_aa: CASSVVLAGPSEQFF
cdr3_nt: TGTGCCAGCAGCGTAGTATTAGCGGGACCTAGCGAGCAGTTCTTC

j_call: TRBJ2-3
v_call: TRBV9
d_call: -
clone_size: -
cdr3_aa: CASSVSPRRTDTQYF
cdr3_nt: TGTGCCAGCAGCGTATCTCCTAGACGCACAGATACGCAGTATTTT

j_call: TRBJ2-2
v_call: TRBV10-3
d_call: TRBD1
clone_size: -
cdr3_aa: CAIQSGGPGELFF
cdr3_nt: TGTGCCATCCAGTCAGGGGGTCCCGGGGAGCTGTTTTTT

j_call: TRBJ1-5
v_call: TRBV7-3
d_call: TRBD1
clone_size: -
cdr3_aa: CASSPDREQPQHF
cdr3_nt: TGTGCCAGCAGCCCGGACAGGGAACAGCCCCAGCATTTT

j_call: TRBJ1-2
v_call: TRBV11-2
d_call: TRBD1
clone_size: -
cdr3_aa: CASSRQGAGGYTF
cdr3_nt: TGTGCCAGCAGCAGACAGGGGGCAGGTGGCTACACCTTC

j_call: TRBJ2-6
v_call: TRBV21-1
d_call: -
clone_size: -
cdr3_aa: CASSTPGQVAGANVLTF
cdr3_nt: TGTGCCAGCAGCACCCCGGGACAGGTAGCCGGGGCCAACGTCCTGACTTTC

j_call: TRBJ2-7
v_call: TRBV28
d_call: -
clone_size: -
cdr3_aa: CASRQRGIRSYEQYF
cdr3_nt: TGTGCCAGCAGACAAAGGGGGATCCGCTCCTACGAGCAGTACTTC

j_call: TRBJ2-2
v_call: TRBV27
d_call: TRBD1
clone_size: -
cdr3_aa: CASTRGPGQGHGELFF
cdr3_nt: TGTGCCAGCACCCGTGGGCCGGGACAGGGGCACGGGGAGCTGTTTTTT

j_call: TRBJ2-7
v_call: TRBV6-5
d_call: TRBD1
clone_size: -
cdr3_aa: CASSYRGPGQSYEQYF
cdr3_nt: TGTGCCAGCAGTTACAGGGGCCCGGGACAGTCCTACGAGCAGTACTTC

j_call: TRBJ1-1
v_call: TRBV11-2
d_call: TRBD1
clone_size: -
cdr3_aa: CASSPRSTGWNTEAFF
cdr3_nt: TGTGCCAGCAGCCCCCGTTCGACAGGGTGGAACACTGAAGCTTTCTTT

j_call: TRBJ2-7
v_call: TRBV9
d_call: -
clone_size: -
cdr3_aa: CASSPWGEPYEQYF
cdr3_nt: TGTGCCAGCAGCCCGTGGGGGGAGCCCTACGAGCAGTACTTC

j_call: TRBJ1-5
v_call: TRBV7-9
d_call: -
clone_size: -
cdr3_aa: CASSQGVGGGSAPQHF
cdr3_nt: TGTGCCAGCAGCCAAGGGGTAGGGGGAGGGTCGGCCCCCCAGCATTTT

j_call: TRBJ2-3
v_call: TRBV2
d_call: -
clone_size: -
cdr3_aa: CASSRDWNTDTQYF
cdr3_nt: TGTGCCAGCAGCCGGGACTGGAACACAGATACGCAGTATTTT

j_call: TRBJ2-2
v_call: TRBV6-5
d_call: -
clone_size: once
cdr3_aa: CASRNSPGELFF
cdr3_nt: TGTGCCAGCAGGAACAGCCCCGGGGAGCTGTTTTTT

j_call: TRBJ2-1
v_call: TRBV18
d_call: TRBD2
clone_size: once
cdr3_aa: CASSPEVAGGPNNEQFF
cdr3_nt: TGTGCCAGCTCACCAGAGGTAGCGGGAGGACCCAACAATGAGCAGTTCTTC

j_call: TRBJ2-7
v_call: TRBV5-1
d_call: TRBD1
clone_size: many
cdr3_aa: CASSGRDRGYEQYF
cdr3_nt: TGCGCCAGCAGCGGCCGGGACAGGGGATACGAGCAGTACTTC

j_call: TRBJ1-5
v_call: TRBV24-1
d_call: -
clone_size: -
cdr3_aa: CATSATGRYQPQHF
cdr3_nt: TGTGCCACCAGTGCCACCGGGAGGTATCAGCCCCAGCATTTT

j_call: TRBJ2-2
v_call: TRBV12-5
d_call: -
clone_size: -
cdr3_aa: CASGLVLGRAGELFF
cdr3_nt: TGTGCTAGTGGTTTGGTACTAGGGCGGGCCGGGGAGCTGTTTTTT

j_call: TRBJ2-5
v_call: TRBV29-1
d_call: TRBD1
clone_size: -
cdr3_aa: CSVDDRGDETQYF
cdr3_nt: TGCAGCGTAGACGACAGGGGCGATGAGACCCAGTACTTC

j_call: TRBJ2-1
v_call: TRBV19
d_call: -
clone_size: -
cdr3_aa: CASSIGVGSYNEQFF
cdr3_nt: TGTGCCAGTAGTATCGGGGTTGGTAGCTACAATGAGCAGTTCTTC

j_call: TRBJ1-1
v_call: TRBV2
d_call: TRBD1
clone_size: -
cdr3_aa: CASSAQGINTEAFF
cdr3_nt: TGTGCCAGCAGTGCACAGGGGATAAACACTGAAGCTTTCTTT

j_call: TRBJ1-5
v_call: TRBV6-5
d_call: TRBD1
clone_size: -
cdr3_aa: CASMRDREGNQPQHF
cdr3_nt: TGTGCCAGCATGAGGGACAGGGAAGGGAATCAGCCCCAGCATTTT

j_call: TRBJ1-5
v_call: TRBV6-2/TRBV6-3
d_call: TRBD1
clone_size: -
cdr3_aa: CASSSRQGHNQPQHF
cdr3_nt: TGTGCCAGCAGTTCTAGACAGGGCCACAATCAGCCCCAGCATTTT

j_call: TRBJ2-7
v_call: TRBV27
d_call: -
clone_size: -
cdr3_aa: CASSLDSTYEQYF
cdr3_nt: TGTGCCAGCAGTTTAGACAGTACCTACGAGCAGTACTTC

j_call: TRBJ2-7
v_call: TRBV4-1
d_call: TRBD2
clone_size: -
cdr3_aa: CASSQPPGTSGRKYEQYF
cdr3_nt: TGCGCCAGCAGCCAGCCACCCGGGACTAGCGGGAGGAAGTACGAGCAGTACTTC

j_call: TRBJ2-1
v_call: TRBV2
d_call: TRBD2
clone_size: -
cdr3_aa: CASSGAGRAKFYEQFF
cdr3_nt: TGTGCCAGCAGTGGGGCCGGGAGGGCCAAATTCTATGAGCAGTTCTTC

j_call: TRBJ1-1
v_call: TRBV5-6
d_call: TRBD1
clone_size: -
cdr3_aa: CASSLIGTGGTEAFF
cdr3_nt: TGTGCCAGCAGCTTGATAGGGACAGGGGGCACTGAAGCTTTCTTT

j_call: TRBJ1-5
v_call: TRBV5-8
d_call: TRBD1
clone_size: many
cdr3_aa: CASSFRDRGNQPQHF
cdr3_nt: TGTGCCAGCAGCTTCCGGGACAGGGGCAATCAGCCCCAGCATTTT

j_call: TRBJ2-1
v_call: TRBV7-6
d_call: TRBD2
clone_size: -
cdr3_aa: CASSLFPSGSGEQFF
cdr3_nt: TGTGCCAGCAGCTTATTTCCTAGCGGGAGTGGTGAGCAGTTCTTC

j_call: TRBJ1-5
v_call: TRBV10-3
d_call: TRBD1
clone_size: -
cdr3_aa: CASTGDRNQPQHF
cdr3_nt: TGTGCCTCGACAGGGGACAGAAATCAGCCCCAGCATTTT

j_call: TRBJ2-3
v_call: TRBV3-1/TRBV3-2
d_call: TRBD2
clone_size: -
cdr3_aa: CASSQEASGNTWDHTQYF
cdr3_nt: TGTGCCAGCAGCCAAGAAGCTAGCGGGAACACCTGGGATCATACGCAGTATTTT

j_call: TRBJ2-7
v_call: TRBV2
d_call: -
clone_size: -
cdr3_aa: CASSVGGSAYEQYF
cdr3_nt: TGTGCCAGCAGTGTGGGCGGGTCGGCCTACGAGCAGTACTTC